This passage covers 11 T cell receptor beta chains from one sample sequenced in a study of blood T cell repertoires in COVID-19. The protocol was immunoSEQ multiplex PCR, while the TCRdb copy is restricted to in-frame clones and leaves out a portion. The data hold around 130,000 clones, with about 85% observed a single time. The material sequenced was peripheral blood. These receptors were obtained from a man aged 65 to 79 with acute or convalescent COVID-19.

V and J are TRBV19 and TRBJ2-7; D is possibly TRBD1 (5 bases). The CDR3 sequence is 15 residues long. CDR1 LNHDA and CDR2 SQIVND come from the germline V gene (reference sequence). V was shortened by 2 bases and J by 2 bases, with 13 bases between the two germline ends. As DNA, the CDR3 is TGTGCCAGTAGTATACGGTGGCAGGGCACCTACGAGCAGTACTTC. This gives the protein CASSIRWQGTYEQYF.

This clone is a singleton in its sample. The chain uses TRBV6-5 and TRBJ1-1; possibly TRBD1 for D (6 bases). V was shortened by 5 bases and J by 5 bases, with 18 bases between the two germline ends. The CDR3 runs 15 residues. Germline-derived CDR1 and CDR2 are MNHEY and SVGAGI. For the CDR3, the DNA is TGTGCCAGCAGTACTTCAGGGGCGGGGGAAACTGAAGCTTTCTTT. Protein: CASSTSGAGETEAFF.

The chain combines TRBV5-6 with TRBJ1-6; D remains ambiguous. V shed 4 bases and J shed 5 bases, with 10 bases lying between them. The CDR3 length is 14 residues. Germline V gives CDR1 SGHDT, CDR2 YYEEEE. The CDR3 DNA sequence: TGTGCCAGCAGCCCTTGGGCCAATAATTCACCCCTCCACTTT. Translation gives CASSPWANNSPLHF.

The CDR3 DNA sequence: TGCGCCAGCAGCCAAGATTCTCAGGCATTCAGGTACGAGCAGTACTTC. Translating it yields CASSQDSQAFRYEQYF. The rearrangement uses TRBV4-1 and TRBJ2-7; D remains unclear. CDR3 length: 16 amino acids. From germline, CDR1 is MGHRA and CDR2 YSYEKL. The ends were cut back, 0 bases at V and 4 bases at J, with 16 bases in the middle.

V and J are TRBV2 and TRBJ1-2; D is perhaps TRBD1 (6 bases). There are 14 residues in the CDR3. V was pared by 6 bases and J by 7 bases, with 18 bases between. The germline CDR1 and CDR2 sequences are SNHLY and FYNNEI. CDR3 bases: TGTGCCAGCAGCCAAACTACAGGGTGGTCTGGCTACACCTTC. Its translation is CASSQTTGWSGYTF.

V and J are TRBV6-5 and TRBJ2-7; no reliable D call. The germline V and J ends were trimmed by 4 bases and 3 bases, with 7 bases remaining between them. Germline V lookup: CDR1 MNHEY, CDR2 SVGAGI. This CDR3 has 12 residues. The CDR3 spells CASSSSIYEQYF. In nucleotides, the CDR3 is TGTGCCAGCAGTTCCTCCATCTACGAGCAGTACTTC.

The gene calls are TRBV10-2 and TRBJ2-1; tentatively, D is TRBD1 (6 bases). The V and J ends lost 3 bases and 4 bases respectively, with 13 bases between them. This CDR3 is 15 amino acids long. Germline CDR1 reads WSHSY; CDR2 reads SAAADI. CDR3 DNA: TGCGCCAGCAGTGATCCAGGGGTAATTTACAATGAGCAGTTCTTC. It is translated as CASSDPGVIYNEQFF.

The chain employs TRBV28 and TRBJ2-7, with D perhaps matching TRBD2 (5 bases). V was clipped by 9 bases and J by 1 base, with 19 bases between them. The CDR3 spans 15 residues. Germline V gene data show CDR1 as MDHEN and CDR2 as SYDVKM. The CDR3 nucleotides are TGTGCCAGTACTGGGAGTGGGCGGGCGTCCTACGAGCAGTACTTC. The encoded protein is CASTGSGRASYEQYF.

The chain combines TRBV9 with TRBJ2-3, with 11 nucleotides matching TRBD2. This CDR3 is 17 amino acids long. Germline V lookup: CDR1 SGDLS, CDR2 YYNGEE. Unmatched junction bases numbered 5, after V lost 0 bases and J lost 2 bases. CDR3 loop: CASSVGSSGGLTDTQYF. DNA of the CDR3: TGTGCCAGCAGCGTAGGGTCTAGCGGGGGGCTCACAGATACGCAGTATTTT. The full variable domain, completed using reference TRBV9 and TRBJ2-3, is DSGVTQTPKHLITATGQRVTLRCSPRSGDLSVYWYQQSLDQGLQFLIQYYNGEERAKGNILERFSAQQFPDLHSELNLSSLELGDSALYFCASSVGSSGGLTDTQYFGPGTRLTVL.

On this clone itself: At the DNA level, this CDR3 is encoded by other sequences in the same sample as well. The chain joins TRBV12-3 or TRBV12-4 to TRBJ1-1; D is unclear. V lost 1 base and J 1 base, leaving 4 bases between the germline ends. The CDR3 is 13 residues long. The CDR3, as DNA: TGTGCCAGCAGTTTAGGCGGGAACACTGAAGCTTTCTTT. It specifies CASSLGGNTEAFF.

This chain joins TRBV4-1 and TRBJ2-1, with 8 bases matching TRBD1. V was pared by 4 bases and J by 6 bases, with 8 bases of the junction left unmatched. Germline CDR1 reads MGHRA; CDR2 reads YSYEKL. The CDR3 is 15 residues long. CDR3 sequence reads: CASSPGQGGSNEQFF. As DNA, the CDR3 is TGCGCCAGCAGCCCTGGACAGGGTGGTAGCAATGAGCAGTTCTTC.